This T cell receptor (beta chain) derives from a study of blood T cell repertoires in COVID-19. The CDR3 length is 17 residues. Germline V CDR1 and CDR2: LNHNV, YYDKDF (reference sequence). V lost 0 bases, J lost 3 bases, and 17 bases lay in between. Per the original methods: Estimated nucleated cell counts came from reference gene primer amplification. Some clones are missing from TCRdb's copy, which holds only in-frame ones; the method was immunoSEQ multiplex PCR. V and J calls and clone size are copied from that table; D and trimming were computed from the DNA. The table shows 100,000 or so clones, with approximately 80% occurring only once.

The J gene is TRBJ1-2, the V gene TRBV15; possible D gene TRBD1, 6 bases. The sample was peripheral blood. The receptor was derived from a woman of 80 years or more with acute or convalescent COVID-19. Written as DNA, the CDR3 is TGTGCCACCAGCAGAGATTCAGGGGAGGGCAGGTACTATGGCTACACCTTC. This encodes CATSRDSGEGRYYGYTF.